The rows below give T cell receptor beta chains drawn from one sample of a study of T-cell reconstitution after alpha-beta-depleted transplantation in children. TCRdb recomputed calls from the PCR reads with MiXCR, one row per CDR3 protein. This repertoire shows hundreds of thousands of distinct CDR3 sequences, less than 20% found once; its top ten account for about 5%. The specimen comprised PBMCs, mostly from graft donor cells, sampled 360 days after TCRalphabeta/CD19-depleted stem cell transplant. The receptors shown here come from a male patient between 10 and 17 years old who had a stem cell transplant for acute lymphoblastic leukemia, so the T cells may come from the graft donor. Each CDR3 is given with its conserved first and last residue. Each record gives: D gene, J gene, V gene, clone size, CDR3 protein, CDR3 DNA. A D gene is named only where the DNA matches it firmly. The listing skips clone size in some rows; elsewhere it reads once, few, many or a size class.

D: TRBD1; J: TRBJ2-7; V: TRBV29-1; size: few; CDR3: CSVSGTGDEQYF; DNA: TGCAGCGTTTCCGGGACAGGCGACGAGCAGTACTTC
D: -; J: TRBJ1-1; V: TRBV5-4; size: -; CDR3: CASSSFLGTNTEAFF; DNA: TGTGCCAGCAGCTCCTTCCTCGGGACGAACACTGAAGCTTTCTTT
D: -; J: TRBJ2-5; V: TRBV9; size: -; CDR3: CASSAREVGGQETQYF; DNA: TGTGCCAGCAGCGCCCGCGAGGTCGGAGGCCAAGAGACCCAGTACTTC
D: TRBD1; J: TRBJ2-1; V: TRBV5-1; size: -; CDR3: CASSFRDRGLNEQFF; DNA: TGCGCCAGCAGCTTCCGGGACAGGGGGCTTAATGAGCAGTTCTTC
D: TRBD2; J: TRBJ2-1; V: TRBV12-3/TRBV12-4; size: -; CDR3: CASSLSWQGLAGEDNEQFF; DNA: TGTGCCAGCAGTTTAAGTTGGCAAGGACTAGCGGGAGAGGACAATGAGCAGTTCTTC
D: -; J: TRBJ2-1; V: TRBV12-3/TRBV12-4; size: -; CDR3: CASSFPGLTTHHEQFF; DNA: TGTGCCAGCAGTTTCCCAGGGTTAACAACACACCATGAGCAGTTCTTC
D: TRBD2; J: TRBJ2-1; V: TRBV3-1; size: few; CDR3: CARTVAGTYNEQFF; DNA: TGTGCCAGGACGGTAGCGGGAACCTACAATGAGCAGTTCTTC
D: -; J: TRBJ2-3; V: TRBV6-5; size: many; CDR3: CASSYLGTGLVPDTQYF; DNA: TGTGCCAGCAGTTACCTCGGAACAGGGTTGGTGCCAGATACGCAGTATTTT
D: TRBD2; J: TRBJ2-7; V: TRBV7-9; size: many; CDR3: CASSSTTSGSSYEQYF; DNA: TGTGCCAGCAGCTCGACGACTAGCGGGAGCTCCTACGAGCAGTACTTC
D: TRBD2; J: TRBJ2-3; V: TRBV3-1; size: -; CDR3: CASSQDSGLAGVWTDTQYF; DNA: TGTGCCAGCAGCCAAGATTCCGGACTAGCGGGAGTTTGGACAGATACGCAGTATTTT
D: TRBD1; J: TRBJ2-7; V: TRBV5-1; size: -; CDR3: CASSYMTGTYEQYF; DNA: TGCGCCAGCAGCTATATGACAGGGACCTACGAGCAGTACTTC
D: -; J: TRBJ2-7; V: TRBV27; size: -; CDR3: CASSFSPRGSHYEQYF; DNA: TGTGCCAGCAGTTTTTCTCCTCGGGGCTCCCACTACGAGCAGTACTTC
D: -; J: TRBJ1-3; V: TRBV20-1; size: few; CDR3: CSARAAGLRGNTIYF; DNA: TGCAGTGCTAGAGCCGCAGGGTTGAGGGGAAACACCATATATTTT
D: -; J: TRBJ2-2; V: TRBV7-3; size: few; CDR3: CASSLGVGMVTGELFF; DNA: TGTGCCAGCAGCTTAGGAGTTGGAATGGTCACCGGGGAGCTGTTTTTT
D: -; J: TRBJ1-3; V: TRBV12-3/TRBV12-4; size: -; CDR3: CASSPSGRAGNTIYF; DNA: TGTGCCAGCAGTCCCTCGGGGAGGGCCGGAAACACCATATATTTT
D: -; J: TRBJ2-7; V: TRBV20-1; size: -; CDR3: CSARAVTSYEQYF; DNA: TGCAGTGCTAGAGCTGTGACCTCCTACGAGCAGTACTTC
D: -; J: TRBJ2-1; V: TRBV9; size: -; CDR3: CASNQPGADHNEQFF; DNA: TGTGCCAGCAACCAGCCAGGGGCGGACCACAATGAGCAGTTCTTC
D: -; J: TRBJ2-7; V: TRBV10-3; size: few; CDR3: CAISPGQPYEQYF; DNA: TGTGCCATCAGCCCCGGACAGCCCTACGAGCAGTACTTC
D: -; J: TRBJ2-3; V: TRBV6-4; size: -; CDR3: CASSTPEAAVIQEGLGDTQYF; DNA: TGTGCCAGCAGTACCCCCGAAGCGGCAGTTATACAAGAAGGTTTAGGAGATACGCAGTATTTT
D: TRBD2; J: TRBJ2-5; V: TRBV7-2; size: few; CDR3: CASSFSGTSAETQYF; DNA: TGTGCCAGCAGCTTCTCCGGGACTAGCGCTGAGACCCAGTACTTC
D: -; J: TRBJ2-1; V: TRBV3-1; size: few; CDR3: CASRQTQGGGPRNEQFF; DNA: TGTGCCAGCAGGCAAACTCAGGGGGGAGGGCCAAGGAATGAGCAGTTCTTC
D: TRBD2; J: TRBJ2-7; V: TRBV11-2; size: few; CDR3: CASSSLLAAGGPSEQYF; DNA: TGTGCCAGCAGCTCTCTTTTGGCGGCGGGAGGGCCGTCCGAGCAGTACTTC
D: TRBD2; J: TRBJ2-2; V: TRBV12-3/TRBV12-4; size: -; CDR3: CASSPPASGRMDTGELFF; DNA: TGTGCCAGCAGTCCACCCGCTAGCGGGAGAATGGACACCGGGGAGCTGTTTTTT
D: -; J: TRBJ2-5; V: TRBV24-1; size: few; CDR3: CATSDPPSFSWRGPGAQYF; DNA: TGTGCCACCAGTGATCCCCCTTCGTTTTCGTGGCGGGGACCCGGGGCCCAGTACTTC
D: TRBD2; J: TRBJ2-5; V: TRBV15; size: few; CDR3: CATSRDNRLAGVWQETQYF; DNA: TGTGCCACCAGCAGAGATAATCGACTAGCGGGAGTCTGGCAAGAGACCCAGTACTTC
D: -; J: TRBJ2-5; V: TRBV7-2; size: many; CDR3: CASSLARGLAGETQYF; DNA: TGTGCCAGCAGCTTAGCGAGGGGGTTAGCGGGAGAGACCCAGTACTTC
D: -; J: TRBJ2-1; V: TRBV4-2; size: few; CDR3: CASSPTGTGLLNEQFF; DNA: TGTGCCAGCAGCCCTACCGGGACTGGCCTTCTCAATGAGCAGTTCTTC
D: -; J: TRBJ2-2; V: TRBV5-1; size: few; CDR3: CASSSPRLEAGELFF; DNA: TGCGCCAGCAGCTCTCCTCGATTGGAGGCCGGGGAGCTGTTTTTT
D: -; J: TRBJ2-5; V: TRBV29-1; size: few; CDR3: CSVATVYQETQYF; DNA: TGCAGCGTGGCAACAGTCTACCAAGAGACCCAGTACTTC
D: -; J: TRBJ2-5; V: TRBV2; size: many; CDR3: CATGPRTQYF; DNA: TGTGCCACAGGGCCTAGGACCCAGTACTTC
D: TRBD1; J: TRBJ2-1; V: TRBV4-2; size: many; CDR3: CASNQRQGPYNEQFF; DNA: TGTGCCAGCAACCAAAGACAGGGACCCTACAATGAGCAGTTCTTC
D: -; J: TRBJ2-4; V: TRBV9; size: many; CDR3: CASSVEGHLGNIQYF; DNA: TGTGCCAGCAGCGTAGAAGGGCATCTGGGAAACATTCAGTACTTC
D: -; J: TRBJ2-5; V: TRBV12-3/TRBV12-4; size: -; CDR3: CASSFQYSSETQYF; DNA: TGTGCCAGCAGTTTTCAGTATAGCTCCGAGACCCAGTACTTC
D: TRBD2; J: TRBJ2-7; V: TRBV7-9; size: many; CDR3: CASSLDPMREDHEQYF; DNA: TGTGCCAGCAGCTTAGATCCTATGCGGGAGGACCACGAGCAGTACTTC
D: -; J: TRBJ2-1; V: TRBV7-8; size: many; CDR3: CASSLALTGQLYNEQFF; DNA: TGTGCCAGCAGCTTAGCGCTAACAGGTCAACTCTACAATGAGCAGTTCTTC
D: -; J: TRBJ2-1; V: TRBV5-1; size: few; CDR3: CASSSAGFSYNEQFF; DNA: TGCGCCAGCAGCTCGGCAGGGTTCTCCTACAATGAGCAGTTCTTC
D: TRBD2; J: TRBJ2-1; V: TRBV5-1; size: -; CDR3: CASSRGRGRLAGTNNEQFF; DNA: TGCGCCAGCAGCCGTGGAAGGGGCCGACTAGCGGGGACTAATAATGAGCAGTTCTTC
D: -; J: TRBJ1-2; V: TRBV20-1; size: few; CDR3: CSARDGYTF; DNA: TGCAGTGCTAGAGATGGCTACACCTTC
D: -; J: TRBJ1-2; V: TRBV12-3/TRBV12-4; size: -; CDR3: CASSDPGGGSYGYTF; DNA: TGTGCCAGCAGTGACCCTGGGGGAGGGAGCTATGGCTACACCTTC
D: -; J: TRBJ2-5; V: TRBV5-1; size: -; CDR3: CASSLIAYQETQYF; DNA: TGCGCCAGCAGCTTGATAGCGTACCAAGAGACCCAGTACTTC
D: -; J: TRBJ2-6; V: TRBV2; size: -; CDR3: CASWVWRTGANVLTF; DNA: TGTGCCAGCTGGGTATGGAGAACTGGGGCCAACGTCCTGACTTTC
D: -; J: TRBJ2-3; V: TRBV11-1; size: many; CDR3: CASSLSRNWDTQYF; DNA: TGTGCCAGCAGCCTAAGCCGGAATTGGGATACGCAGTATTTT
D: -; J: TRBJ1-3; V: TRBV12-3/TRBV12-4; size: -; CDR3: CASRTQGPSGNTIYF; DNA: TGTGCCAGCAGAACCCAGGGGCCCTCTGGAAACACCATATATTTT
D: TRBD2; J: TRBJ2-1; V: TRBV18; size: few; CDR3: CASSPQAGDVYNEQFF; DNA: TGTGCCAGCTCACCACAGGCGGGAGACGTATACAATGAGCAGTTCTTC
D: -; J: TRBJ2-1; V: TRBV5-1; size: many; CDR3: CASSSWYGPLYNEQFF; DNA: TGCGCCAGCAGCTCTTGGTACGGCCCCCTTTACAATGAGCAGTTCTTC
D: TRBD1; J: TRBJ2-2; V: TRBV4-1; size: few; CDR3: CASSHRGQGKGTGELFF; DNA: TGCGCCAGCAGCCACAGGGGACAGGGAAAAGGAACCGGGGAGCTGTTTTTT
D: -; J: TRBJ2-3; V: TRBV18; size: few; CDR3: CASSPRGDSTDTQYF; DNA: TGTGCCAGCTCACCTAGAGGGGATAGCACAGATACGCAGTATTTT
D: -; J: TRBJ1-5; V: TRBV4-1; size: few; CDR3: CASSQGSGLSNQPQHF; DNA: TGCGCCAGCAGCCAAGGGAGCGGGTTGAGCAATCAGCCCCAGCATTTT